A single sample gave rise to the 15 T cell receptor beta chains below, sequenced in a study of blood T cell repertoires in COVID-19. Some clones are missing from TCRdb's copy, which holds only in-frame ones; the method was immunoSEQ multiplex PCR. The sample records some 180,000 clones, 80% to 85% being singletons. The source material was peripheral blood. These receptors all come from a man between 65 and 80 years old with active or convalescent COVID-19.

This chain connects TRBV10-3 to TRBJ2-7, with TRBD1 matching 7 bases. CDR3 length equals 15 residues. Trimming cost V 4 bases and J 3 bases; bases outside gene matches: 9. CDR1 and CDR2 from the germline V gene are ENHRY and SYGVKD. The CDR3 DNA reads TGTGCCATCAGTGTCCGGGACAGACCTCTCTACGAGCAGTACTTC. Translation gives CAISVRDRPLYEQYF.

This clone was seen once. CDR3 sequence: CATSRHPPGLAAGDEQFF. Here the CDR3 DNA reads TGTGCCACCAGCAGGCATCCCCCGGGACTAGCGGCAGGGGATGAGCAGTTCTTC. The V and J genes are TRBV15 and TRBJ2-1; the match to TRBD2 covers 11 bases. Germline trimming cut 3 bases from V and 8 bases from J; bases unmatched to any gene: 15. The V gene's germline CDR1 is LNHNV and CDR2 YYDKDF (reference sequence). This CDR3 comprises 18 residues.

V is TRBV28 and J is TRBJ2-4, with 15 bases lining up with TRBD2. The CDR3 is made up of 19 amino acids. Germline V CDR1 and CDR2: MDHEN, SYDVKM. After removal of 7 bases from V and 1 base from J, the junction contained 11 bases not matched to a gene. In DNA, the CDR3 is TGTGCCAGCACCCACGGAGGACTAGCGGGAGGGCCGGCCAAAAACATTCAGTACTTC. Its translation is CASTHGGLAGGPAKNIQYF. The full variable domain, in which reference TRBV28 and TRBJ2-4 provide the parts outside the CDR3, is DVKVTQSSRYLVKRTGEKVFLECVQDMDHENMFWYRQDPGLGLRLIYFSYDVKMKEKGDIPEGYSVSREKKERFSLILESASTNQTSMYLCASTHGGLAGGPAKNIQYFGAGTRLSVL.

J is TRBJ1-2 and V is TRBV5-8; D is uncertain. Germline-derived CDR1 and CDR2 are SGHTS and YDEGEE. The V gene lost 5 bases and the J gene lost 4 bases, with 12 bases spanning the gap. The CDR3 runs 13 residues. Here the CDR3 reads CASSPQTIYGYTF. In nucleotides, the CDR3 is TGTGCCAGCAGTCCTCAGACTATCTATGGCTACACCTTC.

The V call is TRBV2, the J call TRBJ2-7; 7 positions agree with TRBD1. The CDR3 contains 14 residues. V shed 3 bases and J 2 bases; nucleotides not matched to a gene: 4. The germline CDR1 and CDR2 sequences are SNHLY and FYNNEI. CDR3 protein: CASSDRQGTYEQYF. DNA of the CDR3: TGTGCCAGCAGTGATCGACAGGGAACCTACGAGCAGTACTTC.

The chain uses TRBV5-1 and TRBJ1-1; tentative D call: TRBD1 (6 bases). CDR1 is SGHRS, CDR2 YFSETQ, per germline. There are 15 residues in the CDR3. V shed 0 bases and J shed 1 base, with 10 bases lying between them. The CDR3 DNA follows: TGCGCCAGCAGCTTGGTGGGAGGGGGGAACACTGAAGCTTTCTTT. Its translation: CASSLVGGGNTEAFF. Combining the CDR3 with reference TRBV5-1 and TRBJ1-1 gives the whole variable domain KAGVTQTPRYLIKTRGQQVTLSCSPISGHRSVSWYQQTPGQGLQFLFEYFSETQRNKGNFPGRFSGRQFSNSRSEMNVSTLELGDSALYLCASSLVGGGNTEAFFGQGTRLTVV.

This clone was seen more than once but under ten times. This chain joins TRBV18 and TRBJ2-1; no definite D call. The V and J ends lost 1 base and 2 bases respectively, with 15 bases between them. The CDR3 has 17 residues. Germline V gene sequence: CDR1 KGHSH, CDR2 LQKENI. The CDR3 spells CASSPRVEAYPYNEQFF. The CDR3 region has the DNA TGTGCCAGCTCACCACGGGTTGAGGCTTACCCCTACAATGAGCAGTTCTTC. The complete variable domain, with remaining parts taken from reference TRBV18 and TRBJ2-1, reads NAGVMQNPRHLVRRRGQEARLRCSPMKGHSHVYWYRQLPEEGLKFMVYLQKENIIDESGMPKERFSAEFPKEGPSILRIQQVVRGDSAAYFCASSPRVEAYPYNEQFFGPGTRLTVL.

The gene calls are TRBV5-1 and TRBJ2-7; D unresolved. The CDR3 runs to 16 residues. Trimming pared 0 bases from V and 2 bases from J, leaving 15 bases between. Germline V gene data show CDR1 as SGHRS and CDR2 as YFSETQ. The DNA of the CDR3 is TGCGCCAGCAGCTTGGAGGCTGCGGCGCTAGCCTACGAGCAGTACTTC. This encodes CASSLEAAALAYEQYF. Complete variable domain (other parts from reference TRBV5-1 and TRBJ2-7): KAGVTQTPRYLIKTRGQQVTLSCSPISGHRSVSWYQQTPGQGLQFLFEYFSETQRNKGNFPGRFSGRQFSNSRSEMNVSTLELGDSALYLCASSLEAAALAYEQYFGPGTRLTVT.

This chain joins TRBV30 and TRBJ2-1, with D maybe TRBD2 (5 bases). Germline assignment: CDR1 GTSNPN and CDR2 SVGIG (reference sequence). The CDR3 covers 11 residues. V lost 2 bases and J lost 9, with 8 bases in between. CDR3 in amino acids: CAWSRGGEQFF. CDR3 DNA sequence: TGTGCCTGGAGTCGGGGTGGTGAGCAGTTCTTC.

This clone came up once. The CDR3 DNA sequence: TGTGCCAGTAGAAATCGCGGGGGAGCTAATCAGGGAGATACGCAGTATTTT. It is translated as CASRNRGGANQGDTQYF. The chain uses TRBV19 and TRBJ2-3, with 7 bases aligning to TRBD2. Germline trimming cut 6 bases from V and 5 bases from J; bases unmatched to any gene: 17. The CDR3 is 17 amino acids. The V gene's germline CDR1 is LNHDA and CDR2 SQIVND (reference sequence).

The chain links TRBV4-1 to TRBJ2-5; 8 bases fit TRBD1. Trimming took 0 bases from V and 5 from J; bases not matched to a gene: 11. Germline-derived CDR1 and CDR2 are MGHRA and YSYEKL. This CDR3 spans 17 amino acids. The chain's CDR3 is CASSQEGAGQGWETQYF. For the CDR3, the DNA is TGCGCCAGCAGCCAAGAGGGGGCAGGACAGGGCTGGGAGACCCAGTACTTC.

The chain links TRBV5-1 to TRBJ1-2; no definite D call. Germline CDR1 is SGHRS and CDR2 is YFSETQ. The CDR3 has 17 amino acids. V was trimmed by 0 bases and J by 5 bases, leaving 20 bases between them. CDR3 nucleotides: TGCGCCAGCAGCTTGGTCCCTCCCGGACTCAGCGCGTATGGCTACACCTTC. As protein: CASSLVPPGLSAYGYTF.

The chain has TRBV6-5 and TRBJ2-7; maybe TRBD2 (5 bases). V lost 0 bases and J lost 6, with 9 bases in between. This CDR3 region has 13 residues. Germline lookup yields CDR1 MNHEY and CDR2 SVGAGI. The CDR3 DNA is TGTGCCAGCAGTTACTCCCGGGAAACCGAGCAGTACTTC. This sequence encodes CASSYSRETEQYF.

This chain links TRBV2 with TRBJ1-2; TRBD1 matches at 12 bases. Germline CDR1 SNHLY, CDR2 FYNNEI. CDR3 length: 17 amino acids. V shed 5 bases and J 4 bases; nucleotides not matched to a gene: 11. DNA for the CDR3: TGTGCCAGCAGTCCAGCCGGGGACAGGGGGCGCCGCTATGGCTACACCTTC. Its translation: CASSPAGDRGRRYGYTF.

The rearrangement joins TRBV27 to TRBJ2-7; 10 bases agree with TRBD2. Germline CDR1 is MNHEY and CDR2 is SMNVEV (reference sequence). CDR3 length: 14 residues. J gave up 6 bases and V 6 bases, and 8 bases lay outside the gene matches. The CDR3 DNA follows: TGTGCCAGCAGCCCCCTAGCGGGAGCCGGCGAGCAGTACTTC. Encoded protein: CASSPLAGAGEQYF.